Detailed here is one T cell receptor beta chain. Its binding antigen is unknown. Per-nucleotide qualities are absent, and no much larger clonotype sits a single base away. Other DNA sequences in the sample encode the same CDR3. CD8 naive samples were CD45RO-negative cells positively selected for CCR7, giving a CD45RA+CCR7+ population that excluded TemRA cells. Donors were healthy HIV-negative adults with no recently reported acute infections or vaccinations. All donors were Caucasian adults living in Nashville, Tennessee, USA. Blood was obtained by leukapheresis, after which PBMCs were separated by Ficoll-Histopaque density gradient centrifugation and cryopreserved in liquid nitrogen vapor phase. Analytical flow cytometry was used to check the purity and quantity of each magnetically sorted T cell population. From each sorted fraction, genomic DNA was isolated and quantified by UV absorbance on a Nanodrop 2000c.

The cysteine opens and the phenylalanine closes a CDR3 of 14 amino acids. Just the 42-base CDR3 DNA is kept, in frame starting at base 1. The V end loses 6 bases and the J end loses 0 bases, and a stretch of 11 bases separates them. CDR1 and CDR2 are read off the germline V gene as MNHEY and SVGAGI. TCR CDR3 regions were amplified from genomic DNA by multiplex PCR using the deep immunoSEQ assay. For each cell subset, the extracted genomic DNA was distributed evenly across all wells of several immunoSEQ 96-well plates, and each plate served as one replicate. For sorted subsets, each replicate PCR was loaded with 200 to 250 ng genomic DNA, equivalent to approximately 27,000 T cell genomes. Purified libraries were measured with a Qubit 3.0 fluorometer, size-checked on a Bioanalyzer 2100, and measured again with the KAPA Library Quantification kit. Each immunoSEQ 96-well plate was sequenced on its own single-read 150-cycle Illumina NextSeq 550 flow cell. Turning to the authors' computational methods: Because only junctional sequences without quality scores were contained in the immunoSEQ output, filtering matching that applied to full-length reads could not be performed. Sequences were annotated with PyIR, a Python wrapper for IgBLAST v1.9, and V/J genes and CDR3 were assigned using IMGT germline references. Any read was removed if the V/J assignment was weak (E-value above 1e-6), the CDR3 was missing, or the read contained stop codons, out-of-frame junctions, or ambiguous translated residues. V3J clonotypes were defined as sequences sharing an identical inferred V gene, J gene, and CDR3 amino acid sequence. To compute the percentage overlap between repertoires, the number of shared unique clonotypes was divided by the size of the smaller repertoire. RTK rarefaction, the Chao1 estimator, and Recon v2.1 estimates of unobserved clonotypes were used to assess repertoire richness. OLGA was used to compute generation probabilities for all TCRbeta clonotypes that the gDNA method yielded from a few donors. Imported from immuneACCESS, the table was reduced by TCRdb to in-frame sequences with V and J called. These copies leave out some clones; in studies compared against another copy, an unresolved V gene accounts for under half, and the cause of the remainder is not known. That table gives V, J and clone size, and the DNA gave D and trimming. Across this sample there are some 2 million clones, with approximately 95% seen only once. Of the sample, 1% to 1.5% falls within the top ten clones.

The entry originates in a study of shared clonotypes between healthy human individuals (dated by TCRdb to 2020 to 2021). Regarding the study in general: A few men and a couple of women, aged 18 to 49 years, made up the cohort. For each donor, CD4 naive and CD4 memory were each given three plates, CD8 naive was given two plates, and CD8 memory was given one plate. To estimate repertoire size and how much clonotypes are shared between individuals, the study performed deep sequencing of blood TCR repertoires from five healthy adults. Different laboratories and diverse techniques were used to prepare libraries and sequence TCR repertoires, to increase sequencing depth and limit assay-specific biases. Each donor's leukapheresis produced roughly between roughly 0.94 and 9.5 billion PBMCs. The research as a whole found: When a few donors were compared, the shared fraction of clonotypes was about 5.5% for naive CD4, 3% to 4% for naive CD8, more than 2% for memory CD4, and 0.3% to 0.5% for memory CD8. Because the study included only a small number of donors, the genetic and exposure-history diversity represented was limited. Incomplete sequencing was indicated by rarefaction of sorted-subset datasets, despite the large sequencing depth. Compared with non-shared clonotypes, the clonotypes found in all four sorted-subset donors had higher generation probabilities. Pairwise subsampling led to the expectation that sequencing depth would affect the degree of clonotype sharing among donors. Sampling was restricted to blood, and TCR repertoires in tissue are likely to differ from TCR repertoires in blood. Larger estimated clonotype richness was generally found for naive subsets than for memory subsets.

This TCR derives from a man younger than 35 in good health. The chain links TRBV6-5 with TRBJ1-1; TRBD1 could be the D gene, as 5 bases match. The sample taken for sequencing was naive CD8+ T cells sorted from blood. Per the publication, the cell subset or site label means: CD45RA+CCR7+. The DNA sequence is given as TGTGCCAGCAGCGGACGGGGGTTGAACACTGAAGCTTTCTTT. This sequence encodes CASSGRGLNTEAFF.